One sample yielded the 10 T cell receptor beta chains listed below, sequenced in a study of high-grade serous ovarian cancer treatment subgroups. Tumor samples were taken before definitive surgery or chemotherapy. The table came from immunoSEQ multiplex PCR; TCRdb's copy has only in-frame clones and leaves some out. The sample lists more than 3,500 clones; approximately 79% were seen once. What was sequenced was tumor tissue. These receptor sequences come from a human donor with high-grade serous ovarian cancer.

The rearrangement links TRBV2 to TRBJ2-1; 8 nucleotides line up with TRBD1. The V segment lost 8 bases and the J segment 8 bases; nucleotides outside the gene matches: 11. The CDR3 runs to 14 residues. The V gene's germline CDR1 is SNHLY and CDR2 FYNNEI. CDR3 sequence: CASGRQGIMDEQFF. Here the CDR3 DNA reads TGTGCCAGCGGAAGACAGGGGATTATGGATGAGCAGTTCTTC.

The rearrangement joins TRBV6-1 to TRBJ2-4; 8 bases agree with TRBD2. The CDR3 has 19 amino acids. CDR1 and CDR2 from the germline V gene are MNHNS and SASEGT. V lost 2 bases to trimming and J lost 0 bases; unmatched junction nucleotides: 12. CDR3 nucleotides: TGTGCCAGCAGTGAAATGTCAGGGGCGGGGGGCGCAGCCAAAAACATTCAGTACTTC. Protein product: CASSEMSGAGGAAKNIQYF.

The V and J genes are TRBV10-3 and TRBJ2-5, with 10 positions matching TRBD1. The germline CDR1 and CDR2 sequences are ENHRY and SYGVKD. This CDR3 is built from 16 residues. The V segment lost 4 bases and the J segment 4 bases; nucleotides outside the gene matches: 9. The CDR3 loop reads CAISALDRGMIETQYF. The CDR3 bases are TGTGCCATCAGTGCCTTGGACAGGGGGATGATAGAGACCCAGTACTTC.

Notes on this clone: The junction departs from germline at one end; a sequencing error may be responsible. The rearrangement uses TRBV7-7 and TRBJ2-5; D not resolved. The J call may be faulty, since TRBJ2-7 better matches the DNA end. This CDR3 spans 13 amino acids. Germline V gene lookup returns CDR1 SSHAT and CDR2 FNYEAQ (reference sequence). CDR3 sequence: CASSLVGGHEQYF. CDR3 DNA sequence: TGTGCTAGCAGCTTAGTAGGTGGCCACGAGCAGTACTTC.

V usage is TRBV29-1 and J usage is TRBJ2-5, with D perhaps TRBD2 (5 bases). With the DNA end fitting TRBJ2-7 better, the J assignment may be wrong. The CDR3 sequence is 14 residues long. Looked up from germline, CDR1 is SQVTM and CDR2 is ANQGSEA. The DNA for the CDR3 is TGCAGCGTTGAGCAGGACGGAGGCGCCTACGAGCAGTACTTC. Translated, it gives CSVEQDGGAYEQYF.

This clone was counted a few times. The chain joins TRBV7-9 to TRBJ2-1; 7 bases are a match to TRBD2. CDR3 length equals 15 residues. Germline V CDR1 and CDR2: SEHNR, FQNEAQ (reference sequence). Trimming cost V 5 bases and J 6 bases; bases outside gene matches: 10. Written as DNA, the CDR3 is TGTGCCAGCAGCGGCCTAGCGGAGGGGCGCAATGAGCAGTTCTTC. Protein sequence: CASSGLAEGRNEQFF.

In regard to this clone: One end of the junction varies from germline; a read error may be responsible. The chain is built from TRBV9 and TRBJ2-7; a possible D gene is TRBD1 (5 bases). Germline CDR1 SGDLS, CDR2 YYNGEE. This CDR3 region has 14 residues. The CDR3 DNA reads TGTGCCAGCAGCGTAGATTGGGGCTCCGACGAGCAGTACTTC. Its protein product is CASSVDWGSDEQYF.

The CDR3 region has the DNA TGTGCCAGCAGCTTAACCCCAGAGACCTACGAGCAGTACTTC. It is translated as CASSLTPETYEQYF. V is TRBV7-2 and J is TRBJ2-7; no reliable D call. Germline V lookup: CDR1 SGHTA, CDR2 FQGNSA. The CDR3 consists of 14 residues. The V end lost 2 bases, the J end lost 2 bases, and 10 bases lay between the germline ends.

V and J are TRBV9 and TRBJ1-5; 8 nucleotides match TRBD1. Trimming cost V 7 bases and J 4 bases; bases outside gene matches: 7. This CDR3 region has 14 residues. From germline, CDR1 is SGDLS and CDR2 YYNGEE. This chain's CDR3 is CASGQGQENQPQHF. The CDR3 DNA is TGTGCCAGCGGTCAGGGACAGGAGAATCAGCCCCAGCATTTT.

This clone was seen once. V and J are TRBV2 and TRBJ1-5, with D perhaps TRBD1 (5 bases). CDR3 length: 14 amino acids. V was trimmed by 7 bases and J by 3 bases, leaving 13 bases between them. The V gene's germline CDR1 is SNHLY and CDR2 FYNNEI. As DNA, the CDR3 is TGTGCCAGCACCTTGGGACGGGACAATCAGCCCCAGCATTTT. This gives the protein CASTLGRDNQPQHF.